The clone carrying this TCR beta chain was observed at least ten times. Antigen specificity is unknown. The CDR3 is 15 amino acids. The germline V gene encodes CDR1 KGHSH and CDR2 LQKENI. The ends were cut back, 2 bases at V and 3 bases at J, with 11 bases in the middle. A template switching step contributed a universal primer site, while unique molecular identifiers were present in the cDNA. TCRdb independently ran MiXCR on the 5' RACE reads; one entry per CDR3 protein. This sample has 240,000 or so distinct CDR3 sequences, with about 7.3% found just once. The data were taken from a study of identical twins. Whole-study results and caveats: Zero-insertion results could be subject to partial confounding by invariant MAIT and iNKT cells.

The same specimen was also included in a second study, on yellow fever vaccine responses in identical twins.

This receptor was identified in a young woman in good health. What was sequenced was memory (CD45RO+) T cells sorted from blood. The V gene is TRBV18, the J gene TRBJ1-5; possible D gene TRBD1, 6 bases. Here the CDR3 reads CASSPYAGDNQPQHF. The CDR3 DNA follows: TGTGCCAGCTCACCATATGCAGGGGACAATCAGCCCCAGCATTTT.